The 19 T cell receptor beta chains in this list originate from one sample, sequenced in a study of OX40 agonist ivuxolimab in advanced cancers. Some clones are missing from TCRdb's copy, which holds only in-frame ones; the method was immunoSEQ multiplex PCR. The data contain about 86,000 clones, roughly 89% of them seen just once; the ten biggest clones take up under 0.25%. The sample consisted of CD4+ or CD8+ T cells sorted from blood, taken in a trial of the OX40 agonist ivuxolimab. Receptors were obtained from an adult with an advanced solid tumor such as melanoma, head and neck, liver or kidney cancer.

Points on this clone: Other nucleotide sequences in the sample specify the same CDR3. V gene TRBV5-6 combines with J gene TRBJ2-5, with 9 bases identical to TRBD2. The germline CDR1 and CDR2 sequences are SGHDT and YYEEEE. The CDR3 is made up of 16 amino acids. Trimming cost V 0 bases and J 12 bases; bases outside gene matches: 15. CDR3 sequence (DNA): TGTGCCAGCAGCTTGGGTCCGGCGGGGGGGCCCCTTACCAAGTACTTC. Translation gives CASSLGPAGGPLTKYF.

The chain links TRBV7-2 to TRBJ2-7; D ambiguous. The germline CDR1 and CDR2 sequences are SGHTA and FQGNSA. The CDR3 runs to 15 residues. V was cut by 3 bases and J by 4 bases, with 16 bases left in between. CDR3 in DNA: TGTGCCAGCAGCTTTCCGGGTGGGCGAACGTACGAGCAGTACTTC. As protein: CASSFPGGRTYEQYF. Filled out from reference TRBV7-2 and TRBJ2-7, the complete variable domain reads GAGVSQSPSNKVTEKGKDVELRCDPISGHTALYWYRQSLGQGLEFLIYFQGNSAPDKSGLPSDRFSAERTGGSVSTLTIQRTQQEDSAVYLCASSFPGGRTYEQYFGPGTRLTVT.

The V and J genes are TRBV2 and TRBJ1-1; D is uncertain. This CDR3 contains 14 residues. Germline CDR1 is SNHLY and CDR2 is FYNNEI. Trimming took 7 bases from V and 8 from J, leaving 20 bases between them. This chain's CDR3 is CASKRSPVAGEAFF. The CDR3 DNA reads TGTGCCAGCAAAAGATCCCCTGTTGCCGGCGAAGCTTTCTTT.

The sample holds a few counts of this clone. The genes are TRBV6-9 and TRBJ1-1; D not resolved. V shed 2 bases and J shed 3 bases, with 10 bases lying between them. The germline V gene encodes CDR1 MNHGY and CDR2 SVAAGI. This CDR3 has 14 residues. The CDR3 coding sequence is TGTGCCAGCAGTTATAGGACCTCGGACACTGAAGCTTTCTTT. It is translated as CASSYRTSDTEAFF.

The chain has TRBV18 and TRBJ2-5; no firm D call. The V and J ends lost 0 bases and 5 bases respectively, with 10 bases between them. This CDR3 contains 14 residues. Per germline, CDR1 KGHSH and CDR2 LQKENI. The CDR3 sequence: CASSPPSRPETQYF. The CDR3 DNA sequence: TGTGCCAGCTCACCACCAAGTCGTCCGGAGACCCAGTACTTC. Full variable domain (missing parts from reference TRBV18 and TRBJ2-5): NAGVMQNPRHLVRRRGQEARLRCSPMKGHSHVYWYRQLPEEGLKFMVYLQKENIIDESGMPKERFSAEFPKEGPSILRIQQVVRGDSAAYFCASSPPSRPETQYFGPGTRLLVL.

The chain combines TRBV5-1 with TRBJ2-3, with 7 bases identical to TRBD1. This CDR3 has 14 amino acids. Germline V gene data show CDR1 as SGHRS and CDR2 as YFSETQ. V lost 3 bases to trimming and J lost 1 base; unmatched junction nucleotides: 2. CDR3: CASSSTGGTDTQYF. The CDR3 region has the DNA TGCGCCAGCAGCTCTACAGGGGGCACAGATACGCAGTATTTT.

The chain couples TRBV28 to TRBJ2-6; 10 bases map to TRBD1. The ends lost 1 base at V and 2 bases at J; junction bases unmatched: 5. The CDR3 runs to 18 residues. Germline V lookup: CDR1 MDHEN, CDR2 SYDVKM. CDR3 bases: TGTGCCAGCAGTTTATCCGGGACAGGGGTAGCTGGGGCCAACGTCCTGACTTTC. It translates to CASSLSGTGVAGANVLTF.

V and J are TRBV5-4 and TRBJ2-1; 7 positions agree with TRBD2. Germline trimming cut 0 bases from V and 4 bases from J; bases unmatched to any gene: 1. Germline CDR1 and CDR2: SGHNT and YYREEE (reference sequence). CDR3 length: 14 residues. The DNA for the CDR3 is TGTGCCAGCAGCTTGGGGCGGGAGTACAATGAGCAGTTCTTC. Translated: CASSLGREYNEQFF.

The gene calls are TRBV30 and TRBJ2-2, with D perhaps TRBD2 (7 bases). Trimming took off 2 bases at V and 4 bases at J, with 11 bases between the two ends. The CDR3 is 14 amino acids. In germline, CDR1 is GTSNPN, CDR2 SVGIG (reference sequence). The CDR3 sequence is CAWSRGASTGELFF. The CDR3, as DNA: TGTGCCTGGAGTCGGGGGGCGAGCACCGGGGAGCTGTTTTTT.

This sequence joins TRBV7-2 and TRBJ2-1, with 11 bases fitting TRBD2. The CDR3 covers 17 residues. Per germline, CDR1 SGHTA and CDR2 FQGNSA. V was clipped by 5 bases and J by 0 bases; unmatched bases: 6. The CDR3 nucleotides are TGTGCCAGCAGCCCGCGACTAGCGGGACCCTCCTACAATGAGCAGTTCTTC. Its protein product is CASSPRLAGPSYNEQFF.

V is TRBV29-1 and J is TRBJ2-3; D possibly corresponds to TRBD2 (5 bases). The length of the CDR3 is 12 residues. The germline V gene has CDR1 SQVTM and CDR2 ANQGSEA. Trimming stripped 4 bases from V and 9 bases from J, with 14 bases between. In DNA, the CDR3 is TGCAGCGTTGGCTCGAGCGGTCCCACGCAGTATTTT. This codes for CSVGSSGPTQYF.

The chain combines TRBV11-2 with TRBJ1-1, with 7 bases identical to TRBD1. V shed 1 base, J shed 4 bases, and the junction held 9 bases outside the gene matches. Germline V gives CDR1 SGHAT, CDR2 FQNNGV. CDR3 size: 16 residues. In DNA form, the CDR3 reads TGTGCCAGCAGCTTAGGAACAGGGGCGCAAGCCACTGAAGCTTTCTTT. Residues: CASSLGTGAQATEAFF.

This rearrangement joins TRBV7-3 to TRBJ1-1; D might be TRBD1 (6 bases). V lost 5 bases and J 5 bases, leaving 21 bases between the germline ends. Per germline, CDR1 SGHTA and CDR2 FQGTGA. The CDR3 is made up of 16 amino acids. In DNA, the CDR3 is TGTGCCAGCAGCCTTATAGGCGGGGGGCCTTGGACTGAAGCTTTCTTT. The encoded protein is CASSLIGGGPWTEAFF.

This chain uses TRBV28 with TRBJ2-2, with a tentative D call TRBD1 (7 bases). Trimming pared 4 bases from V and 7 bases from J, leaving 28 bases between. The length of the CDR3 is 19 residues. CDR1 MDHEN and CDR2 SYDVKM come from the germline V gene. CDR3 sequence (DNA): TGTGCCAGCAGTTCTCCCCCAGGGGGGCCTAGAGTCAGGATCGGGGAGCTGTTTTTT. Its protein is CASSSPPGGPRVRIGELFF.

V and J are TRBV6-5 and TRBJ1-5, with no clear D. The length of the CDR3 is 13 residues. Germline V lookup: CDR1 MNHEY, CDR2 SVGAGI. Trimming cost V 8 bases and J 6 bases, with 14 bases left between them. CDR3 region: CASGGVAGQPQHF. CDR3 nucleotides: TGTGCCAGCGGTGGGGTGGCGGGTCAGCCCCAGCATTTT.

V usage is TRBV10-3 and J usage is TRBJ2-1; perhaps TRBD2 as D (6 bases). Per the germline V gene, CDR1 is ENHRY and CDR2 is SYGVKD. The CDR3 has 17 residues. The ends were cut back, 0 bases at V and 4 bases at J, with 16 bases in the middle. CDR3 nucleotides: TGTGCCATCAGTGAGTCGCCGGGACTGACACCATACAATGAGCAGTTCTTC. It translates to CAISESPGLTPYNEQFF.

The genes are TRBV10-3 and TRBJ2-7; TRBD2 matches 9 bases. V was clipped by 10 bases and J by 6 bases; unmatched bases: 7. Germline CDR1 and CDR2: ENHRY and SYGVKD. The CDR3 runs 12 residues. CDR3 bases: TGTGCCACCGGGACTAGCCCGGGCGAGCAGTACTTC. Protein: CATGTSPGEQYF.

CDR3 in DNA: TGTGCCAGCAGTTTTTGGAGGTACGGGGCCAACGTCCTGACTTTC. The encoded protein is CASSFWRYGANVLTF. V and J are TRBV27 and TRBJ2-6, with a tentative D call TRBD2 (5 bases). V was cut by 3 bases and J by 4 bases, with 10 bases left in between. Germline CDR1 is MNHEY and CDR2 is SMNVEV (reference sequence). The CDR3 sequence is 15 residues long.

The chain recombines TRBV18 with TRBJ1-1; 10 nucleotides agree with TRBD1. The V gene's germline CDR1 is KGHSH and CDR2 LQKENI. The length of the CDR3 is 15 residues. The V and J ends lost 5 bases and 6 bases, in that order; junction bases with no gene match: 9. The CDR3 region is CASSSLGTGVAEAFF. In nucleotides, the CDR3 is TGTGCCAGCTCATCGCTTGGGACAGGGGTAGCTGAAGCTTTCTTT. The whole variable domain, remainder taken from reference TRBV18 and TRBJ1-1, is NAGVMQNPRHLVRRRGQEARLRCSPMKGHSHVYWYRQLPEEGLKFMVYLQKENIIDESGMPKERFSAEFPKEGPSILRIQQVVRGDSAAYFCASSSLGTGVAEAFFGQGTRLTVV.